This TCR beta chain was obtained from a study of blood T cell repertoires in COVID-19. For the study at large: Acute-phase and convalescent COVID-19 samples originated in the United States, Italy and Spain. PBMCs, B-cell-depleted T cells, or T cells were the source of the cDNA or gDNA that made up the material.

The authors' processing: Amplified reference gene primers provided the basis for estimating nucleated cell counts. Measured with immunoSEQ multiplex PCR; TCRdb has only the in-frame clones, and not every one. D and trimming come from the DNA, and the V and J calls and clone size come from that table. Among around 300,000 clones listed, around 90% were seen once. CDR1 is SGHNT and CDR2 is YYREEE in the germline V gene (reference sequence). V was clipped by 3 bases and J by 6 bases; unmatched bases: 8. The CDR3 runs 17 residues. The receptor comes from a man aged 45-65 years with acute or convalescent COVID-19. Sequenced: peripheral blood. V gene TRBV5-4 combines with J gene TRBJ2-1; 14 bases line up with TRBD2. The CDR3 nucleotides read TGTGCCAGCAGCTCGACTAGCGGGGGGGGATTGGGCAATGAGCAGTTCTTC. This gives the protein CASSSTSGGGLGNEQFF.